This T cell receptor beta chain was captured in a study of T-cell memory formation after mild COVID-19 (dated by TCRdb to the early 2020s). In the study overall: Most TCR sequence clusters were specific to one of the two donors. In a couple of donors, T-cell clones that expanded and contracted after mild COVID-19 were tracked by sequencing TCRalpha and TCRbeta repertoires over time. The cohort comprised two young, previously healthy adult volunteers, one female and one male. General study outcomes and caveats: Some responding clones were found in pre-infection memory, which suggests that pre-existing cross-reactive memory T cells took part in the SARS-CoV-2 response. Clones contracting from day 15 to 85 had balanced CD4/CD8 phenotypes, while a second wave expanding from day 15 to 37 was biased towards CD4+. The second-wave clones that peaked on day 37 were not confirmed to be SARS-CoV-2 specific. Contracting CD4+ clones turned up mainly in the CM and EM memory subsets, whereas EMRA was where CD8+ clones were enriched. The study covered only two mild cases, and larger cohorts including severe cases with pre-infection samples were considered necessary.

Counted from cysteine to phenylalanine, this CDR3 has 15 amino acids. The CDR3 DNA has 45 bases and is translated from base 1. V loses 0 bases, J loses 5 bases, and the germline ends lie 12 bases apart. The germline V gene sets CDR1 to SGHRS and CDR2 to YFSETQ. Data came from an Illumina NovaSeq 6000. TCRalpha and TCRbeta cDNA libraries were built by 5'RACE with constant-segment primers, adding sample barcodes and unique molecular identifiers. RNA was extracted from every sample with Trizol reagent. Amplification of the libraries took two PCR steps, and the second step added a second sample barcode plus Illumina TruSeq adapters. Sequencing of the libraries was done on an Illumina NovaSeq, producing 2 x 150 bp paired-end reads. The original methods were these. With migec v1.2.7, reads were demultiplexed and then collapsed into UMI-guided consensus sequences. Using mixcr v2.1.11, UMI consensuses were aligned to TRA and TRB V and J templates and then assembled into clonotypes. A clonotype was counted as expanded or contracted only if both edgeR and NoisET called the change significant, with noise models trained on biological replicates. For edgeR calls, a false discovery rate-adjusted p below 0.01 and a log2 fold-change threshold of 1 were applied. As an exploratory analysis of dynamics, max-normalized trajectories of the 1000 most abundant clonotypes were examined with PCA combined with hierarchical clustering. Each responding clone was given a CD4 or CD8 phenotype based on the CD4+ and CD8+ repertoires, which had been sequenced separately. Using fastp trimming at Q25 and MiXCR clonotype assembly, TCRdb reanalyzed the public sequencing data and kept in-frame beta chains. Every CDR3 protein is listed once, alongside the most common genes and DNA of its rows. TCRdb assigned the V and J calls; the authors' analysis was not used. This sample comprises hundreds of thousands of distinct CDR3 sequences, around 19% of them detected only once. The leading ten clones occupy around 9.2% of the sample.

This clonotype was found a few times. What antigen it recognizes has not been identified. No much larger clonotype is one base removed from it; base qualities were not supplied. Ficoll-Paque density gradient centrifugation was used to isolate PBMCs. The V and J genes are TRBV5-1 and TRBJ1-5; no D segment can be confidently identified. Material for sequencing was PBMCs or a T cell subset sorted from them (not recorded which). This clonotype was obtained from an adult woman who had mild COVID-19 (a few samples of this study predate the infection). The sample titles of this study are shuffled in the database, so cell type and time point are left out; the donor was told from shared clones. The DNA reads as follows: TGCGCCAGCAGCTTGGGTCCGGTGGGAGATCAGCCCCAGCATTTT. It encodes CASSLGPVGDQPQHF.